Listed here are 25 T cell receptor beta chains from one sample, sequenced in a study of T cells in narcolepsy. This table comes from immunoSEQ multiplex PCR, and its TCRdb copy is limited to in-frame clones, with some not included. Here the sample spans about 22,000 clones, about 80% being singletons. What was sequenced was memory (CD45RA-) CD4+ T cells from blood. These TCRs come from a human donor in good health.

The chain links TRBV7-2 to TRBJ1-5, with D hard to call. The CDR3 runs 14 residues. Trimming took off 1 base at V and 4 bases at J, with 8 bases between the two ends. Germline CDR1 and CDR2: SGHTA and FQGNSA. This CDR3 is CASSLGSRNQPQHF. CDR3 bases: TGTGCCAGCAGCTTAGGCTCCCGAAATCAGCCCCAGCATTTT.

The rearrangement uses TRBV4-2 and TRBJ2-3; 7 positions agree with TRBD1. Germline V CDR1 and CDR2: LGHNA, YNFKEQ. The trim removed 4 bases at V and 2 bases at J, leaving 6 bases unmatched. CDR3 length: 15 amino acids. The CDR3 nucleotides read TGTGCCAGCAGCCCCGGGACAGCGACCACAGATACGCAGTATTTT. Its protein product is CASSPGTATTDTQYF.

This clone showed up just a few times. The V and J genes are TRBV19 and TRBJ1-4; TRBD1 is a possible D gene (6 bases). V was pared by 5 bases and J by 8 bases, with 21 bases between. Germline CDR1 and CDR2: LNHDA and SQIVND (reference sequence). The CDR3 totals 16 residues. The CDR3, as DNA: TGTGCCAGTAGTCCCAGGGGACGGGACGCGAAAGAAAAACTGTTTTTT. Translation: CASSPRGRDAKEKLFF. The full variable domain, rest sourced from reference TRBV19 and TRBJ1-4, is DGGITQSPKYLFRKEGQNVTLSCEQNLNHDAMYWYRQDPGQGLRLIYYSQIVNDFQKGDIAEGYSVSREKKESFPLTVTSAQKNPTAFYLCASSPRGRDAKEKLFFGSGTQLSVL.

This clone was seen only once. The J gene is TRBJ2-6, the V gene TRBV19; the match to TRBD2 covers 7 bases. This CDR3 has 15 amino acids. V lost 10 bases and J lost 0; bases outside the gene matches: 6. Germline CDR1 is LNHDA and CDR2 is SQIVND (reference sequence). The DNA of the CDR3 is TGTGCCACAGGGTCGGGGGGCTCTGGGGCCAACGTCCTGACTTTC. Its protein product is CATGSGGSGANVLTF.

This clone was detected only a few times. The chain recombines TRBV5-1 with TRBJ2-5; TRBD1 is a possible D gene (6 bases). The CDR3 loop spans 14 amino acids. Looked up from germline, CDR1 is SGHRS and CDR2 is YFSETQ. Trimming removed 2 bases from V and 1 base from J, with 9 bases in between. CDR3 nucleotides: TGCGCCAGCAGCTTTCAACAGGGCCAAGAGACCCAGTACTTC. Its protein product is CASSFQQGQETQYF.

The chain is built from TRBV9 and TRBJ2-7; D gene ambiguous. With 3 bases removed from V and 6 bases from J, the gap between germline ends came to 10 bases. Germline V lookup: CDR1 SGDLS, CDR2 YYNGEE. CDR3 length: 12 amino acids. The CDR3 nucleotides read TGTGCCAGCAGCGCGCCCTGGGGCGAGCAGTACTTC. It specifies CASSAPWGEQYF.

This rearrangement joins TRBV29-1 to TRBJ1-2; tentative D call: TRBD1 (5 bases). This CDR3 has 14 amino acids. Between the trimmed V and J ends, which lost 2 bases and 1 base, there was a span of 11 bases. CDR1 and CDR2 (germline): SQVTM, ANQGSEA. CDR3 in DNA: TGCAGCGTTGAAATTACTGGACATAACTATGGCTACACCTTC. Its translation: CSVEITGHNYGYTF.

The chain links TRBV7-8 to TRBJ2-5, with D maybe TRBD2 (6 bases). Germline loops: CDR1 SGHVS, CDR2 FQNEAQ. Between the trimmed V and J ends, which lost 5 bases and 4 bases, there was a span of 20 bases. This CDR3 is built from 16 residues. CDR3 nucleotides: TGTGCCAGCAGCGCAGCGTCCGGGACTGCGGGAGAGACCCAGTACTTC. Translating it yields CASSAASGTAGETQYF.

The chain links TRBV7-6 to TRBJ1-2; D is possibly TRBD1 (6 bases). CDR3 length: 19 residues. Trimming removed 0 bases from V and 3 bases from J, with 23 bases in between. The germline V gene encodes CDR1 SGHVS and CDR2 FNYEAQ. CDR3 sequence: CASSLANTGNKANYYGYTF. The CDR3 coding sequence is TGTGCCAGCAGCTTAGCCAATACAGGGAATAAGGCCAACTACTATGGCTACACCTTC.

DNA of the CDR3: TGTGCCAGCAGCCAAGATCGGAGACTAGCGGGAGATTACGAGCAGTACTTC. Protein sequence: CASSQDRRLAGDYEQYF. The V call is TRBV14, the J call TRBJ2-7, with 12 bases lining up with TRBD2. V was pared by 0 bases and J by 4 bases, with 7 bases of the junction left unmatched. This CDR3 is built from 17 residues. CDR1 SGHDN and CDR2 FVKESK come from the germline V gene.

V gene TRBV6-5 combines with J gene TRBJ2-5; D not resolved. V dropped 7 bases and J dropped 7 bases, with 19 bases sitting between them. This CDR3 spans 14 amino acids. The germline V gene encodes CDR1 MNHEY and CDR2 SVGAGI. CDR3 protein: CASTPPITARTQYF. CDR3 bases: TGTGCCAGCACTCCCCCAATCACGGCAAGGACCCAGTACTTC.

As concerns this clone: Germline is not matched at one junction end, which may reflect a read error. The sample has other DNA sequences that encode this CDR3 too. This chain uses TRBV5-6 with TRBJ1-2, with 7 bases identical to TRBD1. The CDR3 has 14 amino acids. CDR1 is SGHDT and CDR2 is YYEEEE in the germline V gene. DNA for the CDR3: TGCGCCAGCAGCTTGGGGGGACAGAACTATGGCTACACCTTC. Its translation is CASSLGGQNYGYTF.

The chain is built from TRBV12-5 and TRBJ2-5; D is undetermined. V dropped 0 bases and J dropped 4 bases, with 6 bases sitting between them. The CDR3 runs 13 residues. CDR1 LGHNT and CDR2 FRNRAP come from the germline V gene. CDR3 DNA: TGTGCTAGTGGTTTGGTAGTATCAGAGACCCAGTACTTC. Translation gives CASGLVVSETQYF.

The CDR3: CASSREGGVNTEAFF. The CDR3 DNA sequence: TGCGCCAGCAGCCGAGAGGGGGGGGTGAACACTGAAGCTTTCTTT. The chain uses TRBV4-3 and TRBJ1-1, with a tentative D call TRBD1 (6 bases). Germline values: CDR1 LGHNA, CDR2 YSLEER. The CDR3 length is 15 residues. Trimming pared 4 bases from V and 0 bases from J, leaving 12 bases between.

The chain carries TRBV5-1 and TRBJ2-7; D possibly matches TRBD1 or TRBD2 (5 bases each). V was cut by 5 bases and J by 1 base, with 19 bases left in between. CDR3 length: 16 residues. Germline V gives CDR1 SGHRS, CDR2 YFSETQ. The CDR3 spells CASRLRDQGGSYEQYF. The CDR3 DNA is TGCGCCAGCAGGTTAAGGGACCAGGGTGGATCCTACGAGCAGTACTTC. Variable domain in full (rest from reference TRBV5-1 and TRBJ2-7): KAGVTQTPRYLIKTRGQQVTLSCSPISGHRSVSWYQQTPGQGLQFLFEYFSETQRNKGNFPGRFSGRQFSNSRSEMNVSTLELGDSALYLCASRLRDQGGSYEQYFGPGTRLTVT.

V usage is TRBV5-1 and J usage is TRBJ1-1; possible D gene TRBD1, 5 bases. There are 15 residues in the CDR3. The germline CDR1 and CDR2 sequences are SGHRS and YFSETQ. Between the trimmed V and J ends, which lost 4 bases and 1 base, there was a span of 14 bases. CDR3 region: CASSPDPQGNTEAFF. In DNA, the CDR3 is TGCGCCAGCAGCCCGGATCCTCAGGGGAACACTGAAGCTTTCTTT.

V usage is TRBV9 and J usage is TRBJ2-1; the D gene is possibly TRBD2 (6 bases). Germline CDR1 SGDLS, CDR2 YYNGEE. Trimming left V 0 bases short and J 3 bases short, with 10 bases between. The CDR3 loop spans 15 amino acids. DNA for the CDR3: TGTGCCAGCAGCGTAGCCGGACTACTCTACAATGAGCAGTTCTTC. It specifies CASSVAGLLYNEQFF. The variable domain in full, with the rest retrieved from reference TRBV9 and TRBJ2-1, is DSGVTQTPKHLITATGQRVTLRCSPRSGDLSVYWYQQSLDQGLQFLIQYYNGEERAKGNILERFSAQQFPDLHSELNLSSLELGDSALYFCASSVAGLLYNEQFFGPGTRLTVL.

This clone was seen just once. This chain uses TRBV10-1 with TRBJ1-1, with D tentatively TRBD1 (6 bases). V was trimmed by 4 bases and J by 4 bases, leaving 10 bases between them. The CDR3 runs 13 residues. Germline V gene lookup returns CDR1 WNHNN and CDR2 SYGVQD (reference sequence). The CDR3 coding sequence is TGCGCCAGCAGTGTGCAAGGGGGCACTGAAGCTTTCTTT. This gives the protein CASSVQGGTEAFF.

The chain employs TRBV2 and TRBJ1-1; TRBD1 is a possible D gene (5 bases). CDR3 size: 12 residues. Germline V lookup: CDR1 SNHLY, CDR2 FYNNEI. Trimming cost V 8 bases and J 6 bases, with 13 bases left between them. CDR3 sequence (DNA): TGTGCCAGCGGGAGGGGTCCTCCTGAAGCTTTCTTT. It specifies CASGRGPPEAFF.

This chain uses TRBV12-2 with TRBJ2-7. TRBV12-2 is reported as a pseudogene. The length of the CDR3 is 17 residues. DNA for the CDR3: TGTGCAAGTCGCTTAGGTTGTGGCGTCTGTGGGAAGAACGAGCAGTACTTC. Residues: CASRLGCGVCGKNEQYF.

CDR3 DNA: TGTGCCAGCAGCTTGGGCCCCATGGGAGAAGCTTTCTTT. Its translation is CASSLGPMGEAFF. V and J are TRBV5-8 and TRBJ1-1; D gene unclear. Germline CDR1 reads SGHTS; CDR2 reads YDEGEE. This CDR3 region has 13 residues. Trimming took off 0 bases at V and 8 bases at J, with 11 bases between the two ends.

V gene TRBV5-4 combines with J gene TRBJ2-1, with 8 bases that match TRBD2. The germline V gene encodes CDR1 SGHNT and CDR2 YYREEE (reference sequence). V dropped 2 bases and J dropped 0; count of bases not matched to a gene: 7. This CDR3 region has 17 residues. For the CDR3, the DNA is TGTGCCAGCAGCTTAGGTAGCGGGGCTCTCTCCTACAATGAGCAGTTCTTC. This codes for CASSLGSGALSYNEQFF.

V is TRBV7-8 and J is TRBJ2-1; TRBD2 might be the D (7 bases). This CDR3 comprises 14 residues. Trimming took off 8 bases at V and 0 bases at J, with 11 bases between the two ends. CDR1 is SGHVS and CDR2 is FQNEAQ in the germline V gene. The CDR3 region is CASEGGISYNEQFF. In nucleotides, the CDR3 is TGTGCCAGCGAGGGGGGGATCTCCTACAATGAGCAGTTCTTC.

The count of this clone is one. The chain has TRBV7-2 and TRBJ2-3; D may be TRBD2 (6 bases). CDR1 SGHTA and CDR2 FQGNSA come from the germline V gene. The V end lost 5 bases, the J end lost 4 bases, and 13 bases lay between the germline ends. This CDR3 has 14 amino acids. CDR3: CASSPTSPPDTQYF. CDR3 sequence (DNA): TGTGCCAGCAGCCCAACTAGCCCGCCAGATACGCAGTATTTT.

The chain is built from TRBV4-1 and TRBJ1-5; no reliable D call. This CDR3 has 14 residues. Germline values: CDR1 MGHRA, CDR2 YSYEKL. V gave up 0 bases and J gave up 8 bases, with 11 bases separating them. The CDR3 spells CASSQDGRNEPQHF. For the CDR3, the DNA is TGCGCCAGCAGCCAAGACGGGAGAAACGAGCCCCAGCATTTT.